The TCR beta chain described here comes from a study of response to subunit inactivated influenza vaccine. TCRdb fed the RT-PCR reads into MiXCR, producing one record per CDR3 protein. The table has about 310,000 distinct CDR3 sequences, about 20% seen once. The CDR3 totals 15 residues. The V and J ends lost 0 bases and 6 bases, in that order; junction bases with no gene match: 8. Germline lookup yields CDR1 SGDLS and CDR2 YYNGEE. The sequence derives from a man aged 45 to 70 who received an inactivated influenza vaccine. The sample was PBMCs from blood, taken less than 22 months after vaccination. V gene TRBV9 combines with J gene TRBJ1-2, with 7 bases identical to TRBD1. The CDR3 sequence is CASSVGSETGNGYTF. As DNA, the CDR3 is TGTGCCAGCAGCGTAGGATCCGAGACAGGGAATGGCTACACCTTC.